The T cell receptor (beta chain) under discussion was sequenced for a study of shared clonotypes between healthy human individuals. Donors included only healthy HIV-negative adults lacking recent acute infections or vaccinations. CD45RA+ naive and CD45RA-negative memory subsets were separated from CD4+ cells. The germline V gene has CDR1 SGHRS and CDR2 YFSETQ. Unmatched junction bases numbered 2, after V lost 3 bases and J lost 4 bases. This CDR3 spans 14 amino acids. Assay: immunoSEQ multiplex PCR; the TCRdb copy retains only in-frame clones and omits some. The sample consists of 650,000 to 800,000 clones, over 60% of them appearing once.

Sequencing was done on a sample of memory CD4+ T cells sorted from blood. Subset here: CD45RA-negative fraction. The receptor was isolated from a woman aged 25 to 39 in good health. The chain carries TRBV5-1 and TRBJ1-3; 9 nucleotides match TRBD1. The CDR3 reads CASSWTGEGNTIYF. CDR3 coding DNA: TGCGCCAGCAGCTGGACAGGGGAGGGAAACACCATATATTTT.